Below are 5 T cell receptor beta chains sequenced from a single sample in a study of cytomegalovirus exposure and HLA in healthy donors. With 60 Vbeta and 13 Jbeta primers, the PCR was carried out. The table came from immunoSEQ multiplex PCR; TCRdb's copy has only in-frame clones and leaves some out. Among about 160,000 clones listed, 60% to 85% were seen once. The sequenced material came from PBMCs. These receptors were taken from a man aged 50 to 59 in good health and CMV-seropositive.

The CDR3 coding sequence is TGCGCCAGCGTCTGGACCCCGGGACTCAATGAGCAGTTCTTC. This translates into CASVWTPGLNEQFF. V is TRBV5-1 and J is TRBJ2-1, with D maybe TRBD2 (6 bases). Trimming stripped 7 bases from V and 6 bases from J, with 17 bases between. The CDR3 extends over 14 amino acids. Germline V gives CDR1 SGHRS, CDR2 YFSETQ. The whole variable domain, remainder taken from reference TRBV5-1 and TRBJ2-1, is KAGVTQTPRYLIKTRGQQVTLSCSPISGHRSVSWYQQTPGQGLQFLFEYFSETQRNKGNFPGRFSGRQFSNSRSEMNVSTLELGDSALYLCASVWTPGLNEQFFGPGTRLTVL.

The chain combines TRBV15 with TRBJ1-4, with D tentatively TRBD1 (6 bases). Germline CDR1 reads LNHNV; CDR2 reads YYDKDF (reference sequence). Trimming cost V 8 bases and J 2 bases, with 18 bases left between them. The CDR3 length is 16 residues. DNA for the CDR3: TGTGCCACCGAGCCCCTGGTGGGGGCCACTAATGAAAAACTGTTTTTT. Translation gives CATEPLVGATNEKLFF.

The table lists this clone with a count of one. The rearrangement joins TRBV19 to TRBJ1-1; no definite D call. Germline-derived CDR1 and CDR2 are LNHDA and SQIVND (reference sequence). The CDR3 covers 13 residues. The V gene lost 7 bases and the J gene lost 3 bases, with 12 bases spanning the gap. This CDR3 reads CASNRVDDTEAFF. The CDR3 DNA is TGTGCCAGTAACCGAGTTGATGACACTGAAGCTTTCTTT.

The chain carries TRBV4-3 and TRBJ1-4, with D unresolved. The germline gives CDR1 LGHNA, CDR2 YSLEER. Trimming pared 0 bases from V and 8 bases from J, leaving 10 bases between. The CDR3 has 14 amino acids. The CDR3 is CASSQDLEVEKLFF. Written as DNA, the CDR3 is TGCGCCAGCAGCCAAGATCTTGAGGTGGAAAAACTGTTTTTT.

This clone was seen more than once but under ten times. This sequence joins TRBV6-5 and TRBJ2-7, with D hard to call. CDR1 is MNHEY, CDR2 SVGAGI, per germline. The germline V and J ends were trimmed by 6 bases and 0 bases, with 6 bases remaining between them. The CDR3 has 12 amino acids. Written as DNA, the CDR3 is TGTGCCAGCAGCCCTAGCTCCTACGAGCAGTACTTC. Translating it yields CASSPSSYEQYF.